A single sample is the source of the 10 T cell receptor beta chains below, sequenced in a study of blood T cell repertoires in COVID-19. Sequencing used immunoSEQ multiplex PCR; TCRdb keeps in-frame clones, though not all of them. The table has 95,000 to 150,000 clones, roughly 90% seen once; the top ten hold more than 3%. Sequences were obtained from peripheral blood. These receptor sequences come from an older woman with COVID-19, enrolled during active disease.

This clone was detected only once. The J gene is TRBJ2-5, the V gene TRBV30; D may be TRBD2 (6 bases). The CDR3 contains 15 residues. V lost 0 bases, J lost 5 bases, and 16 bases lay in between. Germline CDR1 and CDR2: GTSNPN and SVGIG (reference sequence). This CDR3 is CAWSVPWDLGETQYF. DNA of the CDR3: TGTGCCTGGAGTGTCCCTTGGGACTTAGGGGAGACCCAGTACTTC.

The chain joins TRBV2 to TRBJ1-2, with 9 bases identical to TRBD1. The trim removed 4 bases at V and 6 bases at J, leaving 6 bases unmatched. This CDR3 has 14 amino acids. Germline CDR1 is SNHLY and CDR2 is FYNNEI. The CDR3 DNA is TGTGCCAGCAGTGCCGAACAGGGGGCTCATGGCTACACCTTC. It is translated as CASSAEQGAHGYTF.

V gene TRBV6-2 or TRBV6-3 combines with J gene TRBJ1-2, with D hard to call. The germline gives CDR1 MNHEY, CDR2 SVGEGT. The CDR3 is 12 residues long. Trimming cost V 2 bases and J 8 bases, with 9 bases left between them. The CDR3 region has the DNA TGTGCCAGCAGTTACGGGCCTGGGGGCTACACCTTC. Amino acids: CASSYGPGGYTF.

The chain has TRBV9 and TRBJ1-1; no clear D gene. Trimming removed 5 bases at V and 2 bases at J, with 10 bases between. Looked up from germline, CDR1 is SGDLS and CDR2 is YYNGEE. The CDR3 spans 13 residues. In DNA, the CDR3 is TGTGCCAGCAGTCGAGCGGGCAACACTGAAGCTTTCTTT. Its translation is CASSRAGNTEAFF.

The J gene is TRBJ2-3, the V gene TRBV5-1, with 10 bases matching TRBD2. The CDR3 totals 15 residues. In germline, CDR1 is SGHRS, CDR2 YFSETQ. J gave up 6 bases and V 7 bases, and 11 bases lay outside the gene matches. CDR3 sequence: CASLAGGPTTDTQYF. The DNA of the CDR3 is TGCGCCAGCTTAGCGGGGGGCCCGACGACGGATACGCAGTATTTT.

DNA of the CDR3: TGTGCCAGCAGCCCCCGGGTCCAGGGCGGAGAGACCCAGTACTTC. It specifies CASSPRVQGGETQYF. V usage is TRBV9 and J usage is TRBJ2-5; maybe TRBD1 (5 bases). Germline loops: CDR1 SGDLS, CDR2 YYNGEE. V was trimmed by 4 bases and J by 4 bases, leaving 17 bases between them. CDR3 size: 15 residues.

The chain uses TRBV7-9 and TRBJ2-6, with 9 bases aligning to TRBD2. Germline lookup yields CDR1 SEHNR and CDR2 FQNEAQ (reference sequence). CDR3 length: 19 amino acids. The V gene end was trimmed by 1 base and the J gene end by 7 bases; junction bases not matched to a gene: 14. This CDR3 reads CASSLERGAMTVRANVLTF. For the CDR3, the DNA is TGTGCCAGCAGCTTAGAGCGGGGGGCTATGACTGTACGAGCCAACGTCCTGACTTTC.

The CDR3 DNA is TGCAGCGCCGGACAGGAGACGAACACTGAAGCTTTCTTT. Its translation is CSAGQETNTEAFF. The rearrangement uses TRBV29-1 and TRBJ1-1, with 7 bases matching TRBD1. Germline lookup yields CDR1 SQVTM and CDR2 ANQGSEA. CDR3 length equals 13 residues. J lost 1 base, V lost 7 bases, and 6 bases had no gene match.

The chain carries TRBV19 and TRBJ2-7; TRBD1 is a possible D gene (5 bases). V lost 6 bases to trimming and J lost 0 bases, with 15 bases between them. The CDR3 has 15 amino acids. Germline CDR1 is LNHDA and CDR2 is SQIVND (reference sequence). The CDR3 sequence is CASSKTVDISYEQYF. As DNA, the CDR3 is TGTGCCAGTAGCAAGACAGTAGACATCTCCTACGAGCAGTACTTC.

The genes are TRBV3-1 (or the pseudogene TRBV3-2) and TRBJ2-7, with 10 bases fitting TRBD1. V lost 4 bases, J lost 6 bases, and 3 bases stayed unmatched. The germline CDR1 and CDR2 sequences are LGHDT and YNNKEL (reference sequence). The CDR3 is 13 residues long. The CDR3 DNA reads as TGTGCCAGCAGCCGGACAGGGGGTACCGAGCAGTACTTC. Protein: CASSRTGGTEQYF.